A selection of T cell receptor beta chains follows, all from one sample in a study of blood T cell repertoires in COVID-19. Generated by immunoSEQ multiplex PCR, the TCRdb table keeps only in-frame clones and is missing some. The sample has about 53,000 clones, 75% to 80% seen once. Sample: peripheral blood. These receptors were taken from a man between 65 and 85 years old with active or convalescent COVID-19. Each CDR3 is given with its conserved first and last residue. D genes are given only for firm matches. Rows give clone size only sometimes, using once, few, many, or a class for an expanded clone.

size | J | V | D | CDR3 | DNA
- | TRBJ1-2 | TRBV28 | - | CASRHDATGYGYTF | TGTGCCAGCAGACATGACGCTACGGGCTATGGCTACACCTTC
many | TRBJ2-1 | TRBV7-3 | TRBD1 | CASSPGQGINEQFF | TGTGCCAGCAGCCCCGGACAGGGGATCAATGAGCAGTTCTTC
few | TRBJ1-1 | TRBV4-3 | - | CASSQVRGGTEAFF | TGCGCCAGCAGCCAAGTAAGGGGAGGCACTGAAGCTTTCTTT
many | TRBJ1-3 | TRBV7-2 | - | CASSLDGTTGNTIYF | TGTGCCAGCAGCTTAGACGGGACAACTGGAAACACCATATATTTT
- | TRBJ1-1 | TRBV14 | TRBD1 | CASSSRTGIYAEAFF | TGTGCCAGCAGCTCTCGGACAGGTATTTATGCTGAAGCTTTCTTT
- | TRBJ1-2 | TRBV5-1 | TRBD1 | CASSPDGQGYGYTF | TGCGCCAGCAGCCCGGACGGACAGGGGTATGGCTACACCTTC
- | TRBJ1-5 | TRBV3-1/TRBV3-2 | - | CASSQNSNQPQHF | TGTGCCAGCAGCCAAAATTCAAATCAGCCCCAGCATTTT
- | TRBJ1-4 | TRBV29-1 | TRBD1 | CSAGTATNEKLFF | TGCAGCGCGGGGACAGCAACTAATGAAAAACTGTTTTTT
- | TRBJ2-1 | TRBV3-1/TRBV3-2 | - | CASSPPRSEQFF | TGTGCCAGCAGCCCACCGAGGTCTGAGCAGTTCTTC
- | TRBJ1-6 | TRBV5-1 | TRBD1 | CASSLGTGQYNSPLHF | TGCGCCAGCAGCCTCGGGACAGGGCAATATAATTCACCCCTCCACTTT
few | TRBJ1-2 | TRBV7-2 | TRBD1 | CASSLGTGYGYTF | TGTGCCAGCAGCTTAGGGACAGGCTATGGCTACACCTTC
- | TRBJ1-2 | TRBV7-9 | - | CASSLGAGTNYGYTF | TGTGCCAGCAGCTTAGGAGCAGGGACTAACTATGGCTACACCTTC
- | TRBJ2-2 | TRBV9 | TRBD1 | CASSETGTNTGELFF | TGTGCCAGCAGCGAGACAGGGACGAACACCGGGGAGCTGTTTTTT
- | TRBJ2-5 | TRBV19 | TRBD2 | CASSMGEEAGGRETQYF | TGTGCCAGTAGCATGGGGGAGGAAGCGGGAGGTCGGGAGACCCAGTACTTC
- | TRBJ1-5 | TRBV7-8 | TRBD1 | CASSYDGQERQPQHF | TGTGCCAGCAGCTATGACGGACAGGAGCGTCAGCCCCAGCATTTT
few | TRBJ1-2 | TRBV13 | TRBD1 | CASSSRTGGYGYTF | TGTGCCAGCAGCTCACGGACAGGGGGGTATGGCTACACCTTC
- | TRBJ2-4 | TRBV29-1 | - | CSVAGEGIQYF | TGCAGCGTTGCCGGCGAGGGCATTCAGTACTTC
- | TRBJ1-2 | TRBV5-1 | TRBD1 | CASSAIASGGYGYTF | TGCGCCAGCAGCGCAATTGCCTCAGGGGGCTATGGCTACACCTTC
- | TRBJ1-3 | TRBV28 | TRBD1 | CASRSGGSGNTIYF | TGTGCCAGCAGATCAGGGGGCTCTGGAAACACCATATATTTT
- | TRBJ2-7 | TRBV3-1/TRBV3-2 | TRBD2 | CASSLGTSGYEQYF | TGTGCCAGCAGCCTAGGGACTAGCGGCTACGAGCAGTACTTC
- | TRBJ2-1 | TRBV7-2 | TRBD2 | CASSPQGTSGEFNEQFF | TGTGCCAGCAGCCCCCAAGGGACTAGCGGAGAATTCAATGAGCAGTTCTTC
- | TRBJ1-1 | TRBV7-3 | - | CASSLTAGYTEAFF | TGTGCCAGCAGCTTAACCGCAGGGTATACTGAAGCTTTCTTT
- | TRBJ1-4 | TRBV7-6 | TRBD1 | CASSHGQGVDEKLFF | TGTGCCAGCAGCCACGGACAGGGGGTCGATGAAAAACTGTTTTTT
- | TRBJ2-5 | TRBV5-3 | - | CARSLGAPETQYF | TGTGCCAGAAGCTTGGGAGCGCCAGAGACCCAGTACTTC
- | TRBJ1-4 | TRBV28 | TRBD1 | CASSLTGNREKLFF | TGTGCCAGCAGCCTGACAGGGAATCGGGAAAAACTGTTTTTT
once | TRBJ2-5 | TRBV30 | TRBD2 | CAWSGGLAVETQYF | TGTGCCTGGAGTGGCGGACTAGCGGTAGAGACCCAGTACTTC
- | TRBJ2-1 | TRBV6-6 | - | CASSRQGRVYNEQFF | TGTGCCAGCAGTCGACAGGGGAGGGTTTACAATGAGCAGTTCTTC
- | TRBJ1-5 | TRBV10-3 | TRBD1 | CAISEQGGIQPQHF | TGTGCCATCAGTGAGCAGGGGGGTATTCAGCCCCAGCATTTT
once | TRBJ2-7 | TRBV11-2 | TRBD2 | CASRLAGGPREQYF | TGTGCCAGCAGGCTAGCGGGAGGGCCTCGGGAGCAGTACTTC
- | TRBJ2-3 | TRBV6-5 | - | CASSPGLTDRQYF | TGTGCCAGCAGTCCCGGACTAACAGATAGGCAGTATTTT
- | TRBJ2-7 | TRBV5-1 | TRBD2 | CASSARLADPYEQYF | TGCGCCAGCAGCGCCAGACTAGCGGATCCCTACGAGCAGTACTTC
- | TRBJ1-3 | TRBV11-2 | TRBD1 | CASSLDWNRGLRTGNTIYF | TGTGCCAGCAGCTTAGATTGGAACAGGGGGTTACGGACTGGAAACACCATATATTTT
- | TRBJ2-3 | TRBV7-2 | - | CASSPPRFTTDTQYF | TGTGCCAGCAGCCCCCCGCGTTTTACTACAGATACGCAGTATTTT
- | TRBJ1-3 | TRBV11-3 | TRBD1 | CASSNRDSTPRFGNTIYF | TGTGCCAGCAGCAACCGGGACAGCACACCGCGCTTTGGAAACACCATATATTTT
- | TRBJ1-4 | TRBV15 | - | CATSRTRASYNEKLFF | TGTGCCACCAGCAGAACTAGAGCCAGCTATAATGAAAAACTGTTTTTT
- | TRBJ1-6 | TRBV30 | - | CAGHSSYNSPLHF | TGTGCCGGACATAGCTCCTATAATTCACCCCTCCACTTT
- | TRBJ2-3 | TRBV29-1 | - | CSVEIQGTDTQYF | TGCAGCGTTGAAATTCAGGGTACAGATACGCAGTATTTT
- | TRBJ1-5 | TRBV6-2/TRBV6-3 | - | CASSYGGEGNQPQHF | TGTGCCAGCAGTTACGGGGGGGAGGGGAATCAGCCCCAGCATTTT
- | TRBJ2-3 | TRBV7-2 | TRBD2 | CASSLAPSGDTQYF | TGTGCCAGCAGCTTAGCCCCTAGCGGAGATACGCAGTATTTT
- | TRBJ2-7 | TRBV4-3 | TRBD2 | CASSQDRSGGTGEQYF | TGCGCCAGCAGCCAAGATCGGAGCGGGGGGACTGGCGAGCAGTACTTC
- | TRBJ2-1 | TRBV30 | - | CAWSVQDRHNEQFF | TGTGCCTGGAGTGTACAAGACAGGCACAATGAGCAGTTCTTC
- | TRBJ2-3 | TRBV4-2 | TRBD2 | CASSQVTSGGADTQYF | TGTGCCAGCAGCCAAGTGACTAGCGGGGGCGCAGATACGCAGTATTTT
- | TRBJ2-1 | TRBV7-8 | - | CASSLWASPYNEQFF | TGTGCCAGCAGCTTATGGGCTAGCCCCTACAATGAGCAGTTCTTC
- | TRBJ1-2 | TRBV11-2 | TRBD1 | CASTLEGQGHGYTF | TGTGCCAGCACGCTTGAAGGACAGGGGCACGGCTACACCTTC
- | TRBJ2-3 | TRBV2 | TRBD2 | CASSVLAVTDTQYF | TGTGCCAGCAGCGTACTAGCGGTCACAGATACGCAGTATTTT
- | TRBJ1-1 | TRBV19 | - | CASRGRDGTEAFF | TGTGCGAGTAGGGGCAGGGATGGAACTGAAGCTTTCTTT
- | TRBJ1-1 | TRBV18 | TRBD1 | CASSPRAGQGSMNTEAFF | TGTGCCAGCTCACCAAGGGCGGGACAGGGAAGTATGAACACTGAAGCTTTCTTT
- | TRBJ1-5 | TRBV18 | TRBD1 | CASSPNRGGNQPQHF | TGTGCCAGCTCACCCAACAGGGGAGGCAATCAGCCCCAGCATTTT
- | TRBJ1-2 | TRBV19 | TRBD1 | CASSIGQGSDGYTF | TGTGCCAGTAGTATCGGACAGGGGTCCGATGGCTACACCTTC
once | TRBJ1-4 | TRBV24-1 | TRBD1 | CATSEGGQAQGEKLFF | TGTGCCACCAGTGAAGGGGGACAGGCCCAAGGTGAAAAACTGTTTTTT
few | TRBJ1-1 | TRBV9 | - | CASSGGYIDTEAFF | TGTGCCAGCAGCGGAGGGTACATTGACACTGAAGCTTTCTTT
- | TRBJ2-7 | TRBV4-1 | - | CASSQVPRGRTYEQYF | TGCGCCAGCAGCCAAGTCCCGCGGGGGCGCACCTACGAGCAGTACTTC
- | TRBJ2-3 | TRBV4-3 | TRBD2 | CASSQQGLATDTQYF | TGCGCCAGCAGCCAGCAGGGACTAGCTACAGATACGCAGTATTTT
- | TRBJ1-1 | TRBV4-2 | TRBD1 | CASSHGTGIVEAFF | TGTGCCAGCAGCCACGGGACAGGGATTGTTGAAGCTTTCTTT
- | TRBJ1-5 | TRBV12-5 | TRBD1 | CASGLVRGTDSNQPQHF | TGTGCTAGTGGTTTGGTCCGGGGGACAGATAGCAATCAGCCCCAGCATTTT
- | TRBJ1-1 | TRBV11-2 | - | CASSLGRAGDTEAFF | TGTGCCAGCAGCTTAGGTCGAGCAGGGGACACTGAAGCTTTCTTT
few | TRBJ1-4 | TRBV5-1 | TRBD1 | CASRMTGDVEKLFF | TGCGCCAGCAGAATGACAGGGGATGTTGAAAAACTGTTTTTT
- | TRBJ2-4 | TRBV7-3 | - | CASSLERGLKNIQYF | TGTGCCAGCAGCTTAGAAAGGGGTCTCAAAAACATTCAGTACTTC
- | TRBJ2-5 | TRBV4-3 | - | CASSQDAGVEETQYF | TGCGCCAGCAGCCAAGATGCAGGGGTGGAAGAGACCCAGTACTTC
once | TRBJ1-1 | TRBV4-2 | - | CASSPNPFTAPNTEAFF | TGTGCCAGCAGCCCCAATCCCTTCACAGCCCCGAACACTGAAGCTTTCTTT